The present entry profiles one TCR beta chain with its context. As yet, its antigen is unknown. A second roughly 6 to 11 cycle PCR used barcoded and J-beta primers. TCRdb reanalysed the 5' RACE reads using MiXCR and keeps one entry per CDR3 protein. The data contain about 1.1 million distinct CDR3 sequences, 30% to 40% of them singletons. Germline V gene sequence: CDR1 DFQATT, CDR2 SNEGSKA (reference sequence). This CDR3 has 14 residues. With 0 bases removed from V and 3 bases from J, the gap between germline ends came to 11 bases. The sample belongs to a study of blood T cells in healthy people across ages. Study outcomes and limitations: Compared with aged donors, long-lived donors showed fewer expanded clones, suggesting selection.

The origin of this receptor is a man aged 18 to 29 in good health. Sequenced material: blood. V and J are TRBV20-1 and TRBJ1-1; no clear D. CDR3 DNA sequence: TGCAGTGCTAGAGATGTCCGGAGGTACACTGAAGCTTTCTTT. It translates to CSARDVRRYTEAFF.